This T cell receptor beta chain emerged from a study of blood T cell repertoires in COVID-19. At the level of the study: Both acute and convalescent COVID-19 samples were obtained from the United States, Italy and Spain.

The V gene lost 0 bases and the J gene lost 4 bases, with 16 bases spanning the gap. The CDR3 has 16 amino acids. Germline lookup yields CDR1 SGHNT and CDR2 YYREEE (reference sequence). Method: immunoSEQ multiplex PCR; TCRdb's copy keeps in-frame clones and lacks some. The sample consists of some 510,000 clones, around 89% of them appearing once. This clone is a singleton in its sample. Recruitment covered about 26 US areas and drew participants whose ages spanned roughly 18 to 90 years. Each participant's cohort was designated according to participant-reported clinical history. Resolution of symptoms, clearance, or two negative PCRs was present in recovered Cohort 3 donors.

Sequencing was carried out using PBMCs or T cells enriched from blood (not recorded which). This sequence was found in a middle-aged woman who had recovered from COVID-19. The chain is built from TRBV5-4 and TRBJ1-2; D might be TRBD1 (5 bases). CDR3 nucleotides: TGTGCCAGCAGCTTGGCCGGGCGGCAGGGTTCCTATGGCTACACCTTC. Translating it yields CASSLAGRQGSYGYTF.